Below, one TCR beta chain is given with its context. This clonotype came up a few times. Its antigen has not been determined. No much larger clonotype is one base removed from it; base qualities were not supplied. Interpreted using the paper, the treatment or condition label stands for: roughly 10-day PBMC culture with coronavirus spike peptide pools or control peptides (ViraFEST assay). The ViraFEST assay was used in the study, in which antigen-specific T cells were expanded with peptide pools and expanded clonotypes were subsequently identified by TCR sequencing. The positive SARS-CoV-2 PCR tests of the convalescent patients were dated from March to December 2020, before the Alpha, Beta and Delta variants emerged in the United States. Each well held approximately 2 million PBMCs cultured in IMDM containing around 5.1% human AB serum and 9 to 10 IU/ml IL-2, with 8 to 10 ug/ml peptide pools added. On days 3 and 7, half of the culture medium was replaced with fresh IL-2-containing medium. CD4+ T cells were isolated after around 11 days of culture through negative selection using the EasySep CD4+ T cell isolation kit. PBMCs were separated from whole blood using Ficoll-Paque Plus gradient centrifugation and then either used fresh or cryopreserved at -140C. Triplicate wells were generally used for each culture condition.

The data are from a study of vaccination and CD4 T cells after COVID-19 (dated by TCRdb to between 2021 and 2023). For the study in its entirety: Convalescent patients had a positive SARS-CoV-2 result on nasal swab PCR, and of these patients, several had mild disease and one had severe disease. Post-vaccine blood samples were obtained a median of approximately 70 days after the second vaccine dose, with a range of about 13 to 250 days. Six males and four females were included in the convalescent cohort, with two Hispanic individuals, seven Caucasians, two Asians and one multiracial person represented. Post-COVID blood samples were collected from convalescent patients a median of roughly 100 days after diagnosis, with a range of about 35 to 180 days. Two doses of either the Pfizer-BioNTech BNT162b2 vaccine (n=8) or the Moderna mRNA-1273 vaccine (n=2) were administered to participants. Control cultures received a CEFX viral epitope pool as the positive control, an HIV-1 Nef peptide pool as the negative control, or no peptide. Culture stimuli were overlapping spike peptide pools from SARS-CoV-2 and from the common cold coronaviruses HCoV-NL63, HCoV-OC43 and HCoV-229E. The spike-specific CD4+ TCR repertoire was compared before and after mRNA vaccination in 10 to 11 COVID-19 convalescent patients and a few infection-naive healthy vaccine recipients.

Taken from cysteine to phenylalanine, the CDR3 has 12 residues. Only the CDR3 part of the read is kept: 36 bases, read in frame from the first base. Per the germline V gene, SGHTA is the CDR1 and FQGTGA is the CDR2. V and J lose 5 bases and 4 bases, and a span of 9 bases separates them. Overall results and qualifications from the work: Of the vaccine-specific clones in convalescent patients, 304 of 307, or nearly all, reacted only to SARS-CoV-2 spike and did not cross-react with common cold coronaviruses. The median number of SARS-CoV-2-reactive clonotypes rose from 20 to 25 after infection to 30 to 45 after vaccination, but the change was not significant. Among convalescent patients, a median about 86% of the SARS-CoV-2-reactive clones seen after vaccination appeared only after vaccination, which suggests priming specific to the vaccine. The study included relatively few convalescent patients and did not analyze early timepoints after natural infection.

The library came from PCR. At the Johns Hopkins FTIC core, DNA from the cultured CD4+ T cells underwent TCR sequencing with the Oncomine TCR Beta short-read assay. The QIAamp micro DNA kit was used to extract genomic DNA from the cultured CD4+ T cells. Oncomine TCR Beta libraries from cultured CD4+ T cells were pooled with unique dual indexes and sequenced on an Illumina iSeq 100. In the source study's methods: Non-productive sequences were removed, and CDR3s not starting with C, not ending with F or W, or shorter than 7 amino acids were discarded. The MANAFEST web application identified antigen-specific clonotypes by comparing peptide-stimulated wells against reference wells and other culture wells. For a clone to be called positive, the clone needed an FDR below 0.05, an odds ratio above 5, and a productive frequency above 0.1% in at least two of three replicate wells. Clonotypes that were significantly expanded in both SARS-CoV-2 spike wells and at least one common cold coronavirus spike condition were defined as cross-reactive. CDR3 homology was assessed with Levenshtein distances (stringdist) and unrooted phylogenetic trees (ape) in R version 3.6.1. TCRdb trimmed the raw reads at Q25, called clones with MiXCR and kept productive beta chains. CDR3 protein sequences are deduplicated, and each keeps its most common genes and DNA. The V and J calls and clone size come from TCRdb's table, not from the authors' own analysis. Present in this sample are about 20,000 distinct CDR3 sequences, around 50% of which were seen just once. Of the sample, 9.6% is held by the ten largest clones.

Sequencing was done on a sample of CD4+ T cells from blood, cultured in vitro. This clonotype was obtained from a human donor who had recovered from COVID-19. The sequence links TRBV7-3 to TRBJ2-7, with no confident D gene call. The encoded CDR3 is CASSVNTYEQYF. In nucleotide form, the sequence is TGTGCCAGCAGCGTTAACACGTACGAGCAGTACTTC.